This T cell receptor beta chain appears in the sequencing data of a study of blood T cell repertoires in COVID-19. In the study overall: Samples representing acute and convalescent COVID-19 were sourced from the United States, Italy and Spain. PBMCs, B-cell-depleted T cells, or T cells were the source of the cDNA or gDNA that made up the material.

Enrollment of patients from Seattle took place during active infection, with longitudinal follow-up. Under the authors' procedure: By means of reference gene primer amplification, nucleated cell counts were estimated. Sequencing used immunoSEQ multiplex PCR; TCRdb keeps in-frame clones, though not all of them. Clone size and the V and J calls come from that table; the DNA yielded D and trimming. Of fewer than 700,000 clones in the sample, less than 90% were seen once. The sequenced sample was peripheral blood. The receptor was isolated from a woman aged 45-60 years with COVID-19, enrolled during active disease.

CDR3 sequence (DNA): TGTGCCAGCAGTCTAGACAGCTCCTACGAGCAGTACTTC. Its translation is CASSLDSSYEQYF. The rearrangement links TRBV28 to TRBJ2-7, with a weak D call TRBD1 (5 bases). The length of the CDR3 is 13 residues. Germline V gene lookup returns CDR1 MDHEN and CDR2 SYDVKM. Between the trimmed V and J ends, which lost 5 bases and 0 bases, there was a span of 8 bases.